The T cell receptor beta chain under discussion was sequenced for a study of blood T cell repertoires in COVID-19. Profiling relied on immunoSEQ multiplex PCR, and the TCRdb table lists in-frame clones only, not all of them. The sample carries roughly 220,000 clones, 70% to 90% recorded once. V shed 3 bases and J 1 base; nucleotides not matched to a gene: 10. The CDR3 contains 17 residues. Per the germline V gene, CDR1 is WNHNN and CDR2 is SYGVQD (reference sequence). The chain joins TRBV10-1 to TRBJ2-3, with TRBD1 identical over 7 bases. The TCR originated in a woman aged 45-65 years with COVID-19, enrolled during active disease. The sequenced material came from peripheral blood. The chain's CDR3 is CASSDSKMGQRTDTQYF. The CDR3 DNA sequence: TGCGCCAGCAGTGATAGTAAGATGGGACAGCGCACAGATACGCAGTATTTT.